Shown below are 11 T cell receptor beta chains from a single sample sequenced in a study of blood T cell repertoires in COVID-19. Profiled with immunoSEQ multiplex PCR; TCRdb holds only in-frame clones, not every one. Of approximately 40,000 clones listed, 75% to 90% were seen once; the top ten hold 5.5% to 6.5%. Sequenced input: peripheral blood. All receptors derive from a human donor in a cohort sampled during active COVID-19.

The chain combines TRBV10-3 with TRBJ2-5, with D perhaps TRBD1 (5 bases). The CDR3 spans 15 residues. V was clipped by 3 bases and J by 5 bases, with 16 bases between them. The germline V gene has CDR1 ENHRY and CDR2 SYGVKD. The CDR3 DNA follows: TGTGCCATCAGTGATTCTCAGGGTTTGGGGGAGACCCAGTACTTC. Amino acid sequence: CAISDSQGLGETQYF.

The rearrangement uses TRBV6-5 and TRBJ1-3; D not resolved. The V gene lost 0 bases and the J gene lost 3 bases, with 3 bases spanning the gap. The length of the CDR3 is 13 residues. Germline V gene sequence: CDR1 MNHEY, CDR2 SVGAGI. In DNA form, the CDR3 reads TGTGCCAGCAGTTACTCGTATGGAAACACCATATATTTT. This sequence encodes CASSYSYGNTIYF.

The CDR3 protein is CASTRAGITDTQYF. The CDR3 nucleotides are TGTGCCAGCACCCGAGCGGGGATCACAGATACGCAGTATTTT. The chain combines TRBV7-9 with TRBJ2-3, with 7 bases lining up with TRBD2. CDR3 length equals 14 residues. The trim removed 7 bases at V and 2 bases at J, leaving 6 bases unmatched. CDR1 is SEHNR and CDR2 is FQNEAQ in the germline V gene (reference sequence).

V is TRBV4-2 and J is TRBJ1-2, with 7 positions matching TRBD1. The germline CDR1 and CDR2 sequences are LGHNA and YNFKEQ. This CDR3 has 15 amino acids. Losses at the gene ends were 3 bases for V and 8 bases for J; bases not matched to a gene: 12. For the CDR3, the DNA is TGTGCCAGCAGCCAGGTCGATACAGGGGTGGACGGCTACACCTTC. Translating it yields CASSQVDTGVDGYTF.

A few counts support this clone. The chain recombines TRBV29-1 with TRBJ2-7, with a possible D match to TRBD1 (6 bases). Per the germline V gene, CDR1 is SQVTM and CDR2 is ANQGSEA. The CDR3 totals 13 residues. The V and J ends lost 6 bases and 1 base respectively, with 13 bases between them. In nucleotides, the CDR3 is TGCAGCGTCTTCGACAGGAGATCCTACGAGCAGTACTTC. Residues: CSVFDRRSYEQYF.

This clone appeared once. The chain joins TRBV5-4 to TRBJ2-1; 7 nucleotides match TRBD2. Germline CDR1 and CDR2: SGHNT and YYREEE (reference sequence). The CDR3 contains 15 residues. Trimming cost V 6 bases and J 9 bases; bases outside gene matches: 15. CDR3 residues: CASTLSHGGRGEQFF. DNA for the CDR3: TGTGCCAGCACCCTTTCACATGGGGGGAGGGGTGAGCAGTTCTTC.

The chain carries TRBV6-1 and TRBJ1-3, with D perhaps matching TRBD1 (5 bases). There are 17 residues in the CDR3. V was shortened by 0 bases and J by 2 bases, with 14 bases between the two germline ends. Germline CDR1 and CDR2: MNHNS and SASEGT. Here the CDR3 reads CASSEAGGALAGNTIYF. DNA for the CDR3: TGTGCCAGCAGTGAAGCGGGCGGGGCTTTGGCTGGAAACACCATATATTTT.

The V and J genes are TRBV28 and TRBJ1-6; 10 nucleotides align to TRBD1. This CDR3 is built from 16 residues. From germline, CDR1 is MDHEN and CDR2 SYDVKM. With 2 bases clipped from V and 5 bases from J, the junction kept 3 bases outside the gene matches. CDR3: CASSLTGTGDNSPLHF. CDR3 sequence (DNA): TGTGCCAGCAGTTTAACCGGGACAGGGGATAATTCACCCCTCCACTTT.

V is TRBV2 and J is TRBJ2-5; 10 bases are shared with TRBD1. The CDR3 extends over 14 amino acids. Germline CDR1 is SNHLY and CDR2 is FYNNEI. With V trimmed by 6 bases and J by 2 bases, 3 bases remained unmatched. This CDR3 is CASRGTGAQETQYF. For the CDR3, the DNA is TGTGCCAGCAGAGGGACAGGGGCTCAAGAGACCCAGTACTTC. The whole variable domain, filled in from reference TRBV2 and TRBJ2-5, reads EPEVTQTPSHQVTQMGQEVILRCVPISNHLYFYWYRQILGQKVEFLVSFYNNEISEKSEIFDDQFSVERPDGSNFTLKIRSTKLEDSAMYFCASRGTGAQETQYFGPGTRLLVL.

V and J are TRBV7-2 and TRBJ2-4; TRBD2 agrees at 14 bases. This CDR3 contains 17 residues. Unmatched junction bases numbered 8, after V lost 5 bases and J lost 5 bases. Germline loops: CDR1 SGHTA, CDR2 FQGNSA. Here the CDR3 reads CASSPPGLAGGQNIQYF. The CDR3 nucleotides read TGTGCCAGCAGCCCTCCCGGACTAGCGGGAGGACAAAACATTCAGTACTTC.

The chain uses TRBV6-5 and TRBJ1-1; D is possibly TRBD1 (6 bases). This CDR3 contains 16 residues. Trimming cost V 0 bases and J 1 base, with 12 bases left between them. Germline CDR1 and CDR2: MNHEY and SVGAGI. This CDR3 is CASSYSGAETNTEAFF. CDR3 nucleotides: TGTGCCAGCAGTTACTCGGGGGCTGAGACGAACACTGAAGCTTTCTTT.